The T cell receptor beta chain described here comes from a study of control samples from healthy donors and cancer patients. The protocol was immunoSEQ multiplex PCR, while the TCRdb copy is restricted to in-frame clones and leaves out a portion. The sample has around 110,000 clones, 70% to 90% seen once. The CDR3 is 16 residues long. Germline CDR1 reads SGHVS; CDR2 reads FQNEAQ. Trimming removed 2 bases from V and 6 bases from J; junction bases left unmatched: 9. This clonotype was obtained from a woman aged 70 to 79 in good health. The sample taken for sequencing was blood. V is TRBV7-8 and J is TRBJ1-5; 8 nucleotides line up with TRBD1. CDR3 protein: CASSLWKQGVTQPQHF. For the CDR3, the DNA is TGTGCCAGCAGCTTATGGAAACAGGGGGTTACTCAGCCCCAGCATTTT.